A selection of T cell receptor beta chains follows, all from one sample in a study of radiotherapy plus CTLA-4 blockade in lung cancer. TCRdb's copy holds only in-frame clones and misses some; the assay was immunoSEQ multiplex PCR. The table records tens of thousands of clones, approximately 77% of them present only once. The material was peripheral blood, obtained from a patient treated with radiotherapy plus ipilimumab. All receptors come from a human donor with non-small cell lung cancer whose response to radiotherapy plus ipilimumab could not be evaluated. Both conserved end residues are part of each CDR3. D genes are given only for firm matches. Clone size is shown for a subset of rows, as once, few, many or a class of expanded clone.

17	once	.	TRBV18	TRBJ2-6	TGTGCCAGCTCACCTCGACGAACAGGTTCTGGGGCCAACGTCCTGACTTTC	CASSPRRTGSGANVLTF
15	.	TRBD2	TRBV9	TRBJ2-1	TGTGCCAGCAGCGTAGTAGCGGGAGAAAACAATGAGCAGTTCTTC	CASSVVAGENNEQFF
15	.	TRBD2	TRBV5-1	TRBJ2-7	TGCGCCAGCAGCTTTAGCGGGGGGACCTTCTACGAGCAGTACTTC	CASSFSGGTFYEQYF
14	.	.	TRBV6-5	TRBJ1-1	TGTGCCAGCAGCATTATCGGGGGGACCACTGAAGCTTTCTTT	CASSIIGGTTEAFF
15	.	TRBD1	TRBV7-2	TRBJ1-1	TGTGCCAGCAGCTCCCGGACAGGGAGGAACACTGAAGCTTTCTTT	CASSSRTGRNTEAFF
16	.	TRBD2	TRBV2	TRBJ2-3	TGCGCCAGCAGCATCGGACTAGCGGAAAGCACAGATACGCAGTATTTT	CASSIGLAESTDTQYF
15	.	TRBD2	TRBV7-9	TRBJ2-7	TGTGCCAGCAGCTTAGTGGCTAGCGGGAGCCACGAGCAGTACTTC	CASSLVASGSHEQYF
14	.	.	TRBV6-1	TRBJ1-1	TGTGCCAGCAGTGCCGTTTACATGAACACTGAAGCTTTCTTT	CASSAVYMNTEAFF
14	.	TRBD2	TRBV6-6	TRBJ2-7	TGTGCCAGCAATAGAAGCGGGAGGATCAACGAGCAGTACTTC	CASNRSGRINEQYF
15	.	TRBD2	TRBV4-3	TRBJ2-3	TGCGCCAGCAGCCTAAGCGGGGGGAACACAGATACGCAGTATTTT	CASSLSGGNTDTQYF
18	.	TRBD2	TRBV29-1	TRBJ2-1	TGCAGCGTTCTCGGGACTAGCGGGGGCCTAAGCTCCTACAATGAGCAGTTCTTC	CSVLGTSGGLSSYNEQFF
14	.	TRBD2	TRBV19	TRBJ2-3	TGTGCCAGTAGGCGGACTAGCGGAGCAGATACGCAGTATTTT	CASRRTSGADTQYF
16	few	TRBD1	TRBV7-3	TRBJ2-2	TGTGCCAGCAGCTTAATGGGACAGGGGCCCACCGGGGAGCTGTTTTTT	CASSLMGQGPTGELFF
15	few	TRBD2	TRBV6-1	TRBJ2-7	TGTGCCAGCAGCCTCAGCGGGAGAGCCTCCTACGAGCAGTACTTC	CASSLSGRASYEQYF
17	.	TRBD1	TRBV5-1	TRBJ1-1	TGCGCCAGCAGCTTCTCCCCAACAGGGGTTTCGAACACTGAAGCTTTCTTT	CASSFSPTGVSNTEAFF
13	.	.	TRBV11-2	TRBJ2-5	TGTGCCAGCAGCAGCCTAGCTTCAGAGACCCAGTACTTC	CASSSLASETQYF
13	once	.	TRBV2	TRBJ1-5	TGTGCCACCCGGGAGTCGGGCAATCAGCCCCAGCATTTT	CATRESGNQPQHF
15	.	.	TRBV18	TRBJ2-3	TGTGCCAGCTTCGGACTCCCCTCTAGCACAGATACGCAGTATTTT	CASFGLPSSTDTQYF
14	.	.	TRBV7-9	TRBJ1-2	TGTGCCAGCAGCGGGGCAGGGGAAGCTTATGGCTACACCTTC	CASSGAGEAYGYTF
14	.	.	TRBV30	TRBJ1-5	TGTGCCTGGGTTCGTGGCTGGTCGAAGCAGCCCCAGCATTTT	CAWVRGWSKQPQHF
16	few	TRBD1	TRBV7-8	TRBJ1-2	TGTGCCAGCAGCTTAGCCCGGACAGGGCCTAACTATGGCTACACCTTC	CASSLARTGPNYGYTF
18	.	.	TRBV28	TRBJ2-3	TGTGCCAGCAGTTTTCTGATTCATGTCAGGGGAAGGACAGATACGCAGTATTTT	CASSFLIHVRGRTDTQYF
12	.	.	TRBV27	TRBJ1-2	TGTGCCAGCAGTCGACCAGGGTTTGGCTACACCTTC	CASSRPGFGYTF
14	.	.	TRBV10-3	TRBJ2-2	TGTGCCTCCAATACGGCAGGGGTCTCCGGGGAGCTGTTTTTT	CASNTAGVSGELFF
14	.	.	TRBV7-2	TRBJ1-6	TGTGCCACTCGGGGGGGGGCCTATAATTCACCCCTCCACTTT	CATRGGAYNSPLHF
19	.	.	TRBV5-3	TRBJ1-1	TGTGCCAGAAGCTTGATTAGGGCAAGGATGGCCAGGGCTGTTTTTGAAGCTTTCTTT	CARSLIRARMARAVFEAFF
12	.	TRBD1	TRBV7-9	TRBJ1-2	TGTGCCAGCAGCCCAGGACAGGGTGGCTACACCTTC	CASSPGQGGYTF
15	.	TRBD2	TRBV7-3	TRBJ2-1	TGTGCCAGCAGCTTAATCGCGGGGGGACTCAATGAGCAGTTCTTC	CASSLIAGGLNEQFF
17	once	TRBD2	TRBV14	TRBJ2-7	TGTGCCAGCAGCCAAGAACTGGTGGCTAGCGGCTCCTACGAGCAGTACTTC	CASSQELVASGSYEQYF
15	.	.	TRBV28	TRBJ1-6	TGTGCCATTTCCAGACAAAGCTCCTATAATTCACCCCTCCACTTT	CAISRQSSYNSPLHF